This T cell receptor (beta chain) was retrieved from a study of T cell responses to AZD1222 COVID-19 vaccine. On this clone itself: The antigen is undetermined.

The data were produced by immunoSEQ multiplex PCR, yet TCRdb's version contains in-frame clones alone and is incomplete. This repertoire shows about 120,000 clones, roughly 87% found once; its top ten account for 3.2%. Study findings and constraints: At baseline, seropositivity was found in only six or seven AZD1222 recipients. Breadth and depth of Spike-specific TCRs rose after two AZD1222 doses.

Sequences were derived from peripheral blood, sampled on day 0 of AZD1222 vaccination. The receptor's source is an adult in good health.

CDR3: CASSLPSRNTIYF. The CDR3 coding sequence is TGTGCCAGCAGTTTACCGTCCAGAAACACCATATATTTT. The chain is built from TRBV28 and TRBJ1-3; D ambiguous. CDR3 length: 13 amino acids. CDR1 and CDR2 from the germline V gene are MDHEN and SYDVKM. The ends were cut back, 2 bases at V and 5 bases at J, with 7 bases in the middle.